This T cell receptor beta chain was captured in a study of shared clonotypes between healthy human individuals. In the study overall: CD4 naive and memory got three plates each, CD8 naive two, CD8 memory one.

The CDR3 loop spans 15 amino acids. Germline values: CDR1 SGHDN, CDR2 FVKESK. The V end lost 4 bases, the J end lost 0 bases, and 10 bases lay between the germline ends. Study-wide points: Naive subsets usually exceeded memory subsets in estimated richness.

Note on this clone: Antigen specificity is unknown.

The test was conducted at deep level. Here immunoSEQ multiplex PCR was the method, and the copy in TCRdb shows in-frame clones only, minus some. The sample has nearly 1,000,000 clones, 76% seen once; the top ten hold roughly 1.5%. The specimen sequenced was memory CD4+ T cells sorted from blood. Subset of the sample: CD45RA-negative fraction. This chain uses TRBV14 with TRBJ1-3, with D possibly TRBD1 on 6 matching bases. The receptor was isolated from a young man in good health. The CDR3 loop is CASSRTDNSGNTIYF. The CDR3 coding sequence is TGTGCCAGCAGCCGGACAGACAACTCTGGAAACACCATATATTTT. Using reference TRBV14 and TRBJ1-3 for the parts outside the CDR3, the full variable domain is EAGVTQFPSHSVIEKGQTVTLRCDPISGHDNLYWYRRVMGKEIKFLLHFVKESKQDESGMPNNRFLAERTGGTYSTLKVQPAELEDSGVYFCASSRTDNSGNTIYFGEGSWLTVV.